One and the same sample provided the 27 T cell receptor beta chains below, sequenced in a study of graft-versus-host responses after intestinal transplantation. Assay used: immunoSEQ multiplex PCR; TCRdb lists only in-frame clones, some missing. The sample includes about 130,000 clones, around nine tenths of them seen just once. These TCRs are of unknown antigen specificity. The specimen was unstimulated CD4+ T cells sorted from spleen or lymph node cells, collected before intestinal transplant. The source is a human donor who received an intestinal transplant.

V and J are TRBV7-9 and TRBJ2-1, with 14 bases fitting TRBD2. Germline assignment: CDR1 SEHNR and CDR2 FQNEAQ (reference sequence). J was trimmed by 8 bases and V by 5 bases; bases with no gene match: 5. CDR3 length: 15 amino acids. CDR3 amino acids: CASSVGLAGEDEQFF. The CDR3 bases are TGTGCCAGCAGCGTGGGACTAGCGGGAGAGGATGAGCAGTTCTTC.

V usage is TRBV5-1 and J usage is TRBJ1-2, with 8 bases aligning to TRBD1. Germline CDR1 and CDR2: SGHRS and YFSETQ. Germline trimming cut 0 bases from V and 8 bases from J; bases unmatched to any gene: 3. The CDR3 consists of 13 residues. The CDR3 reads CASSLGTGSGYTF. Here the CDR3 DNA reads TGCGCCAGCAGCTTGGGGACAGGGTCCGGCTACACCTTC.

The V and J genes are TRBV6-5 and TRBJ1-1, with D unresolved. With 1 base removed from V and 6 bases from J, the gap between germline ends came to 9 bases. The CDR3 contains 13 residues. Germline CDR1 MNHEY, CDR2 SVGAGI. In DNA, the CDR3 is TGTGCCAGCAGTTACTGGGGAGGAGCTGAAGCTTTCTTT. Its translation is CASSYWGGAEAFF.

The V and J genes are TRBV28 and TRBJ2-1; 12 positions match TRBD2. The V gene's germline CDR1 is MDHEN and CDR2 SYDVKM. J was trimmed by 7 bases and V by 5 bases; bases with no gene match: 6. The CDR3 totals 15 residues. The CDR3 region is CASSPTSGSLNEQFF. The CDR3 DNA reads as TGTGCCAGCAGTCCGACTAGCGGGAGTTTAAATGAGCAGTTCTTC.

Of note for this clone: The identical CDR3 is also encoded by other nucleotide sequences in the sample. The chain employs TRBV30 and TRBJ2-3; D gene unclear. From germline, CDR1 is GTSNPN and CDR2 SVGIG (reference sequence). The V end lost 3 bases, the J end lost 1 base, and 8 bases lay between the germline ends. The CDR3 has 13 amino acids. CDR3 nucleotide sequence: TGTGCCTGGAGCCAGCGTGGCACAGATACGCAGTATTTT. Encoded protein: CAWSQRGTDTQYF.

The V call is TRBV11-2, the J call TRBJ2-1; 9 bases agree with TRBD1. Germline CDR1 and CDR2: SGHAT and FQNNGV. This CDR3 has 15 amino acids. V shed 1 base and J 7 bases; nucleotides not matched to a gene: 5. CDR3 DNA: TGTGCCAGCAGCTTAGGACAGGGGGGGGTGAATGAGCAGTTCTTC. Its protein product is CASSLGQGGVNEQFF.

This sequence joins TRBV5-1 and TRBJ2-7; TRBD2 aligns across 8 bases. V lost 6 bases and J lost 2; bases outside the gene matches: 10. Germline assignment: CDR1 SGHRS and CDR2 YFSETQ. The CDR3 is made up of 15 amino acids. The CDR3 spells CASIPGEGLAYEQYF. The CDR3 nucleotides read TGCGCCAGCATCCCGGGTGAGGGACTAGCCTACGAGCAGTACTTC. Supplemented by reference TRBV5-1 and TRBJ2-7, the full variable domain reads KAGVTQTPRYLIKTRGQQVTLSCSPISGHRSVSWYQQTPGQGLQFLFEYFSETQRNKGNFPGRFSGRQFSNSRSEMNVSTLELGDSALYLCASIPGEGLAYEQYFGPGTRLTVT.

The rearrangement links TRBV11-1 to TRBJ2-3; D might be TRBD2 (6 bases). The CDR3 loop spans 16 amino acids. Germline values: CDR1 SGHAT, CDR2 FQDESV (reference sequence). V lost 5 bases and J 4 bases, leaving 19 bases between the germline ends. The CDR3 DNA reads as TGTGCCAGCAGCCTTTGGACGGGGGAGAAGGCAGATACGCAGTATTTT. This encodes CASSLWTGEKADTQYF.

The V gene is TRBV6-1, the J gene TRBJ1-6; tentative D call: TRBD1 (6 bases). The CDR3 covers 16 residues. From germline, CDR1 is MNHNS and CDR2 SASEGT. V was clipped by 3 bases and J by 6 bases, with 15 bases between them. CDR3 nucleotides: TGTGCCAGCAGTGACCCCACGGACAGTTTTAATTCACCCCTCCACTTT. Encoded protein: CASSDPTDSFNSPLHF.

CDR3 protein: CASSPLAGATYEQYF. The CDR3 region has the DNA TGTGCCAGCAGTCCATTAGCGGGGGCAACCTACGAGCAGTACTTC. The chain has TRBV6-4 and TRBJ2-7, with TRBD2 identical over 9 bases. Germline trimming cut 5 bases from V and 2 bases from J; bases unmatched to any gene: 7. The germline gives CDR1 MRHNA, CDR2 SNTAGT. This CDR3 is 15 amino acids long.

This clone showed up just once. The chain combines TRBV28 with TRBJ1-4; TRBD1 matches at 7 bases. The CDR3 contains 14 residues. CDR1 is MDHEN and CDR2 is SYDVKM in the germline V gene. The trim removed 8 bases at V and 7 bases at J, leaving 10 bases unmatched. CDR3: CASSSGGISEKLFF. The CDR3 bases are TGTGCCAGCTCTTCAGGGGGGATTAGTGAAAAACTGTTTTTT. Combining the CDR3 with reference TRBV28 and TRBJ1-4 gives the whole variable domain DVKVTQSSRYLVKRTGEKVFLECVQDMDHENMFWYRQDPGLGLRLIYFSYDVKMKEKGDIPEGYSVSREKKERFSLILESASTNQTSMYLCASSSGGISEKLFFGSGTQLSVL.

The J gene is TRBJ1-5, the V gene TRBV28, with unresolved D. The CDR3 has 12 amino acids. With 3 bases removed from V and 5 bases from J, the gap between germline ends came to 5 bases. Germline V gene data show CDR1 as MDHEN and CDR2 as SYDVKM. CDR3 loop: CASSLGYQPQHF. The CDR3 bases are TGTGCCAGCAGTTTGGGCTATCAGCCCCAGCATTTT.

The V call is TRBV19, the J call TRBJ2-3, with D possibly called TRBD1 or TRBD2 (5 bases each). The V gene lost 8 bases and the J gene lost 1 base, with 13 bases spanning the gap. Germline CDR1 and CDR2: LNHDA and SQIVND (reference sequence). The length of the CDR3 is 14 residues. CDR3 region: CASGGALGTDTQYF. In DNA, the CDR3 is TGTGCCAGTGGGGGAGCGTTGGGCACAGATACGCAGTATTTT.

The J gene is TRBJ2-7, the V gene TRBV29-1; 9 nucleotides match TRBD1. V gave up 4 bases and J gave up 1 base; unmatched junction bases: 5. The CDR3 is 14 amino acids. The V gene's germline CDR1 is SQVTM and CDR2 ANQGSEA. The CDR3 here is CSVGGQGLSYEQYF. CDR3 nucleotide sequence: TGCAGCGTTGGGGGACAGGGCCTATCCTACGAGCAGTACTTC.

The chain combines TRBV30 with TRBJ2-2, with D perhaps matching TRBD2 (6 bases). Trimming pared 3 bases from V and 5 bases from J, leaving 19 bases between. Looked up from germline, CDR1 is GTSNPN and CDR2 is SVGIG (reference sequence). CDR3 length: 16 amino acids. CDR3 residues: CAWSYLTGSGTGELFF. CDR3 sequence (DNA): TGTGCCTGGAGCTACTTGACCGGGAGTGGTACCGGGGAGCTGTTTTTT.

V is TRBV5-1 and J is TRBJ2-1, with TRBD2 as a possible D gene (5 bases). Trimming pared 7 bases from V and 0 bases from J, leaving 11 bases between. Looked up from germline, CDR1 is SGHRS and CDR2 is YFSETQ. CDR3 length equals 14 residues. CDR3 bases: TGCGCCAGCTTCTCGGGGTCCTCCTACAATGAGCAGTTCTTC. Translation gives CASFSGSSYNEQFF.

This rearrangement joins TRBV29-1 to TRBJ1-1, with unresolved D. The CDR3 runs 13 residues. In germline, CDR1 is SQVTM, CDR2 ANQGSEA. The ends were cut back, 4 bases at V and 4 bases at J, with 13 bases in the middle. CDR3 coding DNA: TGCAGCGTTGCACTGCTCACCGGCACTGAAGCTTTCTTT. It specifies CSVALLTGTEAFF.

The V and J genes are TRBV15 and TRBJ1-2, with TRBD1 matching over 7 bases. The CDR3 is 16 amino acids. V shed 0 bases and J 6 bases; nucleotides not matched to a gene: 10. CDR1 is LNHNV and CDR2 is YYDKDF in the germline V gene (reference sequence). The CDR3 loop is CATSREVVAQGHGYTF. The CDR3 nucleotides are TGTGCCACCAGCAGAGAGGTCGTTGCACAGGGGCATGGCTACACCTTC.

This clone was picked up one time. V gene TRBV5-4 combines with J gene TRBJ2-5, with TRBD2 matching 9 bases. Trimming at V came to 3 bases and at J to 5 bases, leaving 20 bases not matched to a gene. Germline CDR1 is SGHNT and CDR2 is YYREEE (reference sequence). The CDR3 length is 19 residues. The CDR3 reads CASSSPTFGSGGPSETQYF. The CDR3 DNA sequence: TGTGCCAGCAGCTCCCCTACCTTTGGTAGCGGGGGCCCCAGTGAGACCCAGTACTTC.

The rearrangement uses TRBV19 and TRBJ1-5; weak D call: TRBD1 (6 bases). This CDR3 has 16 amino acids. Trimming removed 6 bases at V and 0 bases at J, with 15 bases between. Germline CDR1 and CDR2: LNHDA and SQIVND (reference sequence). As DNA, the CDR3 is TGTGCCAGTAGCGACCAGGCCAGGGGTAGCAATCAGCCCCAGCATTTT. This gives the protein CASSDQARGSNQPQHF.

V is TRBV7-2 and J is TRBJ2-2; 7 bases fit TRBD2. Germline V CDR1 and CDR2: SGHTA, FQGNSA. The CDR3 is 16 amino acids. Trimming removed 8 bases from V and 2 bases from J; junction bases left unmatched: 11. CDR3 amino acids: CASRSDLAANTGELFF. The CDR3 DNA sequence: TGTGCCAGCCGTTCCGATCTAGCGGCCAACACCGGGGAGCTGTTTTTT.

This clone occurred a few times. This chain joins TRBV6-6 and TRBJ2-3; weak D call: TRBD2 (5 bases). This CDR3 comprises 14 residues. CDR1 is MNHNY and CDR2 is SVGAGI in the germline V gene (reference sequence). Trimming cost V 11 bases and J 0 bases, with 15 bases left between them. The CDR3 coding sequence is TGTGCCCAAAGGCGAGCGGAGAGCACAGATACGCAGTATTTT. This sequence encodes CAQRRAESTDTQYF.

The J gene is TRBJ1-1, the V gene TRBV5-4, with D tentatively TRBD1 (6 bases). This CDR3 comprises 16 residues. The germline V and J ends were trimmed by 2 bases and 0 bases, with 14 bases remaining between them. Germline V gene lookup returns CDR1 SGHNT and CDR2 YYREEE (reference sequence). The CDR3 reads CASSLGPQGMNTEAFF. The DNA of the CDR3 is TGTGCCAGCAGCTTAGGGCCCCAGGGGATGAACACTGAAGCTTTCTTT.

The chain uses TRBV7-2 and TRBJ1-2; no firm D call. The CDR3 has 13 residues. V was cut by 1 base and J by 8 bases, with 11 bases left in between. In germline, CDR1 is SGHTA, CDR2 FQGNSA. CDR3: CASSLEARTGYTF. CDR3 nucleotide sequence: TGTGCCAGCAGCTTAGAGGCGCGAACGGGCTACACCTTC.

CDR3 region: CAISESTFGNEQFF. CDR3 DNA sequence: TGTGCCATCAGTGAGTCCACCTTCGGCAATGAGCAGTTCTTC. This chain joins TRBV10-3 and TRBJ2-1; D is unresolved. Germline CDR1 and CDR2: ENHRY and SYGVKD. The CDR3 runs to 14 residues. V was shortened by 0 bases and J by 6 bases, with 9 bases between the two germline ends.

The gene calls are TRBV6-5 and TRBJ2-5; maybe TRBD2 (6 bases). The DNA end is more similar to TRBJ2-7, so the J call may be wrong. This CDR3 has 13 residues. From germline, CDR1 is MNHEY and CDR2 SVGAGI. The CDR3 DNA reads TGTGCCCCCCCCCGGGGGAAACCCTACGAGCAGTACTTC. Translation gives CAPPRGKPYEQYF.

This clone was picked up one time. In the same sample, other DNA sequences code for this CDR3. The CDR3 region has the DNA TGTGCCAGCAGCTTAATCGGGAGGGGCGCGAACACCGGGGAGCTGTTTTTT. It is translated as CASSLIGRGANTGELFF. This chain uses TRBV7-2 with TRBJ2-2, with TRBD2 matching 8 bases. V gave up 2 bases and J gave up 0 bases; unmatched junction bases: 5. From germline, CDR1 is SGHTA and CDR2 FQGNSA. The CDR3 runs 17 residues.